Shown below are 24 T cell receptor beta chains from a single sample sequenced in a study of T-cell reconstitution after alpha-beta-depleted transplantation in children. A TCRbeta library incorporating unique molecular identifiers was prepared. TCRdb processed the PCR reads anew with MiXCR; each CDR3 protein has one entry. The sample has hundreds of thousands of distinct CDR3 sequences, 16% seen once. The sample in question was PBMCs from the stem cell graft donor, obtained from the stem cell graft. The source is a human donor who donated a stem cell graft to a child with acute myeloid leukemia.

The rearrangement links TRBV5-5 to TRBJ2-7; D not certain. The V end was cut by 0 bases, the J end by 2 bases, with 9 bases between. The CDR3 has 14 residues. Per germline, CDR1 SGHKS and CDR2 YYEKEE (reference sequence). The CDR3 sequence: CASSLGGNTYEQYV. CDR3 coding DNA: TGTGCCAGCAGCTTGGGCGGCAACACCTACGAGCAGTACGTC.

This rearrangement joins TRBV7-9 to TRBJ2-7, with TRBD2 identical over 8 bases. The V gene end was trimmed by 5 bases and the J gene end by 5 bases; junction bases not matched to a gene: 14. This CDR3 comprises 16 residues. Germline CDR1 SEHNR, CDR2 FQNEAQ (reference sequence). In DNA form, the CDR3 reads TGTGCCAGCAGCCCTCGTTTGGTAGCGGGGTTAAACGAGCAGTACTTC. Encoded protein: CASSPRLVAGLNEQYF.

This clonotype was detected a few times. V is TRBV5-1 and J is TRBJ2-3; 10 bases line up with TRBD2. This CDR3 is built from 15 residues. Germline V gives CDR1 SGHRS, CDR2 YFSETQ. The V gene end was trimmed by 3 bases and the J gene end by 2 bases; junction bases not matched to a gene: 3. The CDR3 region is CASSSTSGDTDTQYF. In DNA, the CDR3 is TGCGCCAGCAGCTCCACTAGCGGGGACACAGATACGCAGTATTTT.

The chain has TRBV28 and TRBJ2-1; 9 bases agree with TRBD1. In germline, CDR1 is MDHEN, CDR2 SYDVKM. J gave up 4 bases and V 4 bases, and 20 bases lay outside the gene matches. CDR3 size: 20 residues. The CDR3 reads CASSWARDRASRAFYNEQFF. Written as DNA, the CDR3 is TGTGCCAGCAGTTGGGCAAGGGACAGGGCCTCCCGCGCCTTTTACAATGAGCAGTTCTTC.

This rearrangement joins TRBV2 to TRBJ2-7; 13 bases are a match to TRBD2. Germline lookup yields CDR1 SNHLY and CDR2 FYNNEI. The CDR3 loop spans 15 amino acids. V shed 1 base and J 6 bases; nucleotides not matched to a gene: 3. The DNA of the CDR3 is TGTGCCAGCAGTGAAGAACTAGCGGGGGGGCTCGAGCAGTACGTC. The encoded protein is CASSEELAGGLEQYV.

This clonotype was counted many times. The rearrangement uses TRBV24-1 and TRBJ2-3; TRBD2 is a possible D gene (5 bases). Germline assignment: CDR1 KGHDR and CDR2 SFDVKD. The CDR3 sequence is 11 residues long. V lost 6 bases and J 7 bases, leaving 7 bases between the germline ends. In nucleotides, the CDR3 is TGTGCCACCAGTAACGGGAATACGCAGTATTTT. Translation: CATSNGNTQYF.

There are many counts of this clonotype. The chain couples TRBV20-1 to TRBJ2-4, with TRBD2 as a possible D gene (5 bases). The CDR3 sequence is 12 residues long. Germline lookup yields CDR1 DFQATT and CDR2 SNEGSKA (reference sequence). V lost 0 bases and J 8 bases, leaving 8 bases between the germline ends. CDR3 protein: CSAREDWDIQYF. The CDR3 DNA follows: TGCAGTGCTAGAGAGGACTGGGACATTCAGTACTTC.

The rearrangement uses TRBV20-1 and TRBJ2-5; 9 nucleotides agree with TRBD1. This CDR3 contains 15 residues. From germline, CDR1 is DFQATT and CDR2 SNEGSKA (reference sequence). The V gene end was trimmed by 5 bases and the J gene end by 5 bases; junction bases not matched to a gene: 12. The CDR3 bases are TGCAGTGCTCCATTGTGGGACAGGGTATGGGAGACCCAGTACTTC. The encoded protein is CSAPLWDRVWETQYF.

This clonotype was found a few times. V gene TRBV5-1 combines with J gene TRBJ2-3, with D perhaps TRBD1 (5 bases). From germline, CDR1 is SGHRS and CDR2 YFSETQ. This CDR3 has 14 amino acids. With 4 bases removed from V and 1 base from J, the gap between germline ends came to 10 bases. CDR3 in DNA: TGCGCCAGCAGCCGATCGACAGGCACAGATACGCAGTATTTT. Translation gives CASSRSTGTDTQYF.

This chain connects TRBV7-9 to TRBJ2-2; D ambiguous. V gave up 6 bases and J gave up 4 bases, with 9 bases separating them. The CDR3 consists of 13 residues. Germline V gene data show CDR1 as SEHNR and CDR2 as FQNEAQ (reference sequence). CDR3 in amino acids: CASRFRFTGELFF. CDR3 nucleotide sequence: TGTGCCAGCAGATTCAGGTTCACCGGGGAGCTGTTTTTT.

The chain carries TRBV11-3 and TRBJ2-1; TRBD2 is a possible D gene (6 bases). V shed 8 bases and J shed 5 bases, with 13 bases lying between them. The CDR3 is made up of 13 amino acids. Germline V gene lookup returns CDR1 SGHNT and CDR2 YENEEA. The CDR3 bases are TGTGCCAGCGGGGGGAATGGCGACAATGAGCAGTTCTTC. Its translation: CASGGNGDNEQFF. Full variable domain (remainder filled in from reference TRBV11-3 and TRBJ2-1): EAGVVQSPRYKIIEKKQPVAFWCNPISGHNTLYWYLQNLGQGPELLIRYENEEAVDDSQLPKDRFSAERLKGVDSTLKIQPAELGDSAVYLCASGGNGDNEQFFGPGTRLTVL.

This clonotype came up many times. The chain combines TRBV6-1 with TRBJ2-2, with D perhaps matching TRBD1 (6 bases). This CDR3 comprises 14 residues. The germline V and J ends were trimmed by 7 bases and 5 bases, with 14 bases remaining between them. Per germline, CDR1 MNHNS and CDR2 SASEGT. CDR3 sequence reads: CASTQGGRTGELFF. The CDR3, as DNA: TGTGCCAGCACTCAAGGGGGTCGGACCGGGGAGCTGTTTTTT.

This clonotype occurred many times. This chain links TRBV20-1 with TRBJ1-5; TRBD1 might be the D (5 bases). CDR1 DFQATT and CDR2 SNEGSKA come from the germline V gene (reference sequence). The V and J ends lost 5 bases and 4 bases respectively, with 12 bases between them. The CDR3 totals 13 residues. CDR3 amino acids: CSAEMGRNQPQHF. CDR3 nucleotides: TGCAGTGCTGAGATGGGACGGAATCAGCCCCAGCATTTT.

The rearrangement uses TRBV5-5 and TRBJ1-1, with a possible D match to TRBD1 (6 bases). CDR1 SGHKS and CDR2 YYEKEE come from the germline V gene (reference sequence). V lost 3 bases and J 12 bases, leaving 12 bases between the germline ends. The CDR3 sequence is 11 residues long. CDR3 DNA: TGTGCCAGCAGCTCACAGGGACAAACTTTCTTT. As protein: CASSSQGQTFF.

This clonotype was seen many times. J is TRBJ2-3 and V is TRBV7-2; perhaps TRBD1 as D (6 bases). CDR3 length: 16 amino acids. In germline, CDR1 is SGHTA, CDR2 FQGNSA. V shed 4 bases and J shed 2 bases, with 16 bases lying between them. DNA for the CDR3: TGTGCCAGCAGCTCTTACCCCCGGACAGTCACAGATACGCAGTATTTT. Translation: CASSSYPRTVTDTQYF.

This clonotype was observed a handful of times. This chain uses TRBV6-1 with TRBJ1-5; TRBD1 aligns across 9 bases. CDR1 and CDR2 (germline): MNHNS, SASEGT. This CDR3 is 18 amino acids long. Unmatched junction bases numbered 17, after V lost 6 bases and J lost 5 bases. The CDR3 loop is CASRHAPGQGSGDQPQHF. The DNA of the CDR3 is TGTGCCAGCAGGCACGCCCCGGGACAGGGAAGCGGGGATCAGCCCCAGCATTTT.

This clonotype was seen ten or more times. This sequence joins TRBV29-1 and TRBJ2-7, with 7 bases that match TRBD1. V was clipped by 3 bases and J by 0 bases; unmatched bases: 2. The CDR3 runs to 13 residues. Germline lookup yields CDR1 SQVTM and CDR2 ANQGSEA. The CDR3 sequence: CSVEAGGSYEQYF. The CDR3 nucleotides are TGCAGCGTTGAGGCAGGGGGCTCCTACGAGCAGTACTTC.

This clonotype was seen ten or more times. V gene TRBV6-2 or TRBV6-3 combines with J gene TRBJ2-7; D is unclear. The V gene lost 6 bases and the J gene lost 3 bases, with 9 bases spanning the gap. The germline V gene has CDR1 MNHEY and CDR2 SVGEGT. CDR3 length: 12 residues. CDR3 loop: CASSPDGYEQYF. In DNA form, the CDR3 reads TGTGCCAGCAGCCCCGACGGCTACGAGCAGTACTTC.

This clonotype has only a few counts. The junction shows a germline mismatch at one end, possibly a read error. The chain employs TRBV20-1 and TRBJ2-2, with 12 bases aligning to TRBD2. Germline V gene lookup returns CDR1 DFQATT and CDR2 SNEGSKA (reference sequence). The CDR3 has 15 amino acids. This chain's CDR3 is CCAHSGGLAGGELFF. CDR3 sequence (DNA): TGCTGTGCTCATTCGGGGGGACTAGCGGGCGGGGAGCTGTTTTTT.

The V gene is TRBV18, the J gene TRBJ2-3, with D perhaps matching TRBD1 or TRBD2 (5 bases each). V gave up 3 bases and J gave up 6 bases, with 13 bases separating them. The CDR3 is 14 amino acids. Germline-derived CDR1 and CDR2 are KGHSH and LQKENI. CDR3: CASSPGTSGDTQYF. CDR3 bases: TGTGCCAGCTCACCTGGGACCTCGGGGGATACGCAGTATTTT.

The genes are TRBV5-1 and TRBJ1-1; 8 bases map to TRBD1. Germline assignment: CDR1 SGHRS and CDR2 YFSETQ. With 4 bases clipped from V and 0 bases from J, the junction kept 5 bases outside the gene matches. This CDR3 comprises 15 residues. DNA for the CDR3: TGCGCCAGCAGCGGAGGACAGGGATTGAACACTGAAGCTTTCTTT. Translated, it gives CASSGGQGLNTEAFF.

The chain couples TRBV28 to TRBJ2-5; 7 positions match TRBD2. V lost 7 bases, J lost 5 bases, and 13 bases stayed unmatched. Germline CDR1 MDHEN, CDR2 SYDVKM. The CDR3 totals 15 residues. The DNA for the CDR3 is TGTGCCAGCACCATAGCCGGGGCGGGGGACGAGACCCAGTACTTC. Encoded protein: CASTIAGAGDETQYF.

This clonotype came up once. The genes are TRBV15 and TRBJ1-1; D uncertain. This CDR3 is 15 amino acids long. Germline CDR1 and CDR2: LNHNV and YYDKDF (reference sequence). Trimming took 2 bases from V and 0 from J, leaving 10 bases between them. This chain's CDR3 is CATSRIRSVNTEAFF. CDR3 DNA: TGTGCCACCAGCAGAATCCGATCCGTGAACACTGAAGCTTTCTTT. Based on the CDR3 plus reference TRBV15 and TRBJ1-1, the full variable domain is DAMVIQNPRYQVTQFGKPVTLSCSQTLNHNVMYWYQQKSSQAPKLLFHYYDKDFNNEADTPDNFQSRRPNTSFCFLDIRSPGLGDTAMYLCATSRIRSVNTEAFFGQGTRLTVV.

The CDR3: CASSLRDTRTEAFF. The CDR3 DNA follows: TGCGCCAGCAGCCTCCGGGACACGAGGACTGAAGCTTTCTTT. The V call is TRBV5-1, the J call TRBJ1-1; D may be TRBD1 (6 bases). The CDR3 consists of 14 residues. CDR1 is SGHRS, CDR2 YFSETQ, per germline. Trimming stripped 4 bases from V and 5 bases from J, with 15 bases between.